This TCR beta chain stems from a study of T cell changes during pregnancy in multiple sclerosis. Per the germline V gene, CDR1 is SGHNT and CDR2 is YYREEE (reference sequence). V lost 1 base and J 3 bases, leaving 11 bases between the germline ends. The CDR3 totals 14 residues. Sequenced by immunoSEQ multiplex PCR; TCRdb stores in-frame clones only, minus some. The sample lists 90,000 or so clones, 92% occurring once. The source of this sequence is a female donor with multiple sclerosis, enrolled in a pregnancy study. The source was peripheral blood, collected in the first trimester of pregnancy. The V gene is TRBV5-4, the J gene TRBJ2-7; tentative D call: TRBD1 (6 bases). This CDR3 is CASSLWDTYYEQYF. The CDR3 DNA reads TGTGCCAGCAGCTTGTGGGACACCTACTACGAGCAGTACTTC. Full variable domain (remainder filled in from reference TRBV5-4 and TRBJ2-7): ETGVTQSPTHLIKTRGQQVTLRCSSQSGHNTVSWYQQALGQGPQFIFQYYREEENGRGNFPPRFSGLQFPNYSSELNVNALELDDSALYLCASSLWDTYYEQYFGPGTRLTVT.